Listed below are T cell receptor beta chains from one sample, sequenced in a study of blood T cell repertoires in COVID-19. Clones were read by immunoSEQ multiplex PCR, and TCRdb kept only the in-frame ones, dropping some. The table lists around 180,000 clones, 88% of them singletons. Sequenced sample: peripheral blood. These receptors came from a man aged 60 to 75 with acute or convalescent COVID-19. Each CDR3 is given with its conserved first and last residue. D genes are given only for firm matches. Size tells how often a clone was seen (once, few, many) or the class of an expanded clone, and some rows leave it out.

-	TRBV5-1	TRBJ2-1	once	CASSLQATNPGEQFF	TGCGCCAGCAGCTTACAAGCGACCAATCCCGGTGAGCAGTTCTTC
-	TRBV30	TRBJ1-2	-	CAWSRTLQQANYGYTF	TGTGCCTGGAGTAGGACTCTACAACAAGCTAACTATGGCTACACCTTC
-	TRBV6-5	TRBJ1-3	-	CATRDGASSGNTIYF	TGTGCCACCCGAGATGGGGCCAGCTCTGGAAACACCATATATTTT
TRBD2	TRBV3-1/TRBV3-2	TRBJ2-2	once	CASSQAVGLAGSNTGELFF	TGTGCCAGCAGCCAAGCTGTGGGACTAGCGGGGTCGAACACCGGGGAGCTGTTTTTT
TRBD2	TRBV10-3	TRBJ2-7	-	CAISGGRVASYEQYF	TGTGCCATCAGTGGGGGGAGGGTGGCCTCCTACGAGCAGTACTTC
-	TRBV19	TRBJ2-5	once	CASSERETQYF	TGTGCCAGTAGTGAACGGGAGACCCAGTACTTC
-	TRBV2	TRBJ1-2	-	CASSEFFRGYTF	TGTGCCAGCAGTGAATTCTTCAGAGGCTACACCTTC
-	TRBV19	TRBJ1-2	-	CASSTYSDRANYGYTF	TGTGCCAGTAGTACCTATTCCGACAGAGCTAACTATGGCTACACCTTC
TRBD2	TRBV20-1	TRBJ2-1	few	CSATETSENNEQFF	TGCAGTGCTACTGAGACTAGCGAAAACAATGAGCAGTTCTTC
-	TRBV19	TRBJ2-5	-	CASSRGRKEETQYF	TGTGCCAGTAGTAGGGGGCGGAAAGAAGAGACCCAGTACTTC
-	TRBV6-1	TRBJ1-6	-	CASSDGGSSYNSPLHF	TGTGCCAGCAGTGACGGGGGGAGCTCCTATAATTCACCCCTCCACTTT
TRBD1	TRBV5-1	TRBJ1-2	-	CASNRDSANYGYTF	TGCGCCAGCAACCGGGACAGTGCAAACTATGGCTACACCTTC
TRBD1	TRBV6-1	TRBJ1-6	many	CASSGEPGGSYNSPLHF	TGTGCCAGCAGTGGCGAACCAGGGGGCTCCTATAATTCACCCCTCCACTTT
-	TRBV7-9	TRBJ1-2	-	CASSLLQGIITF	TGTGCCAGCAGCCTTCTCCAGGGGATTATCACCTTC
-	TRBV7-9	TRBJ1-2	-	CASSPRGMDYGYTF	TGTGCCAGCAGCCCACGGGGGATGGACTATGGCTACACCTTC
TRBD2	TRBV5-1	TRBJ2-3	-	CASSSSGGGDTQYF	TGCGCCAGCAGTTCTAGCGGGGGAGGGGATACGCAGTATTTT
TRBD2	TRBV6-4	TRBJ2-3	-	CASSGLAGGTHTQYF	TGTGCCAGCAGTGGACTAGCGGGGGGGACCCATACGCAGTATTTT
-	TRBV6-6	TRBJ2-7	-	CASSYSDKNYEQYF	TGTGCCAGCAGTTACTCCGACAAAAACTACGAGCAGTACTTC
-	TRBV9	TRBJ1-3	-	CASSAPGTPGNTIYF	TGTGCCAGCAGCGCACCCGGGACACCGGGAAACACCATATATTTT
TRBD1	TRBV5-4	TRBJ1-3	-	CASSPSLGTATGNTIYF	TGTGCCAGCAGCCCGAGCCTCGGGACAGCTACTGGAAACACCATATATTTT
-	TRBV27	TRBJ2-1	-	CASSFPLGRGRRAFF	TGTGCCAGCAGTTTCCCTTTAGGCAGGGGCCGCCGAGCGTTCTTC
-	TRBV19	TRBJ1-2	once	CASRLENYGYTF	TGTGCCAGTAGATTGGAGAACTATGGCTACACCTTC
-	TRBV27	TRBJ1-1	-	CASSLSFHFGEAFF	TGTGCCAGCAGTTTATCGTTCCATTTCGGTGAAGCTTTCTTT
-	TRBV19	TRBJ2-3	-	CASSGSRISTDTQYF	TGTGCCAGTAGTGGTTCTAGAATTAGCACAGATACGCAGTATTTT
TRBD1	TRBV9	TRBJ1-2	-	CASSAPGGRDYGYTF	TGTGCCAGCAGCGCTCCAGGGGGAAGGGACTATGGCTACACCTTC
TRBD1	TRBV30	TRBJ2-6	-	CAWSFGQGSLSGANVLTF	TGTGCCTGGAGTTTCGGACAGGGGTCTCTCTCTGGGGCCAACGTCCTGACTTTC
-	TRBV7-6	TRBJ2-5	-	CASSSNRGETQYF	TGTGCCAGCAGCTCCAACCGGGGAGAGACCCAGTACTTC
-	TRBV5-6	TRBJ2-1	-	CASSPPDRNEQFF	TGTGCCAGCAGCCCCCCAGACAGGAATGAGCAGTTCTTC
-	TRBV24-1	TRBJ2-4	-	CATSDPGVAKNIQYF	TGTGCCACCAGTGATCCCGGGGTAGCCAAAAACATTCAGTACTTC
TRBD1	TRBV12-5	TRBJ1-4	-	CASRDRVSTNEKLFF	TGTGCTAGCCGGGACAGGGTGTCCACTAATGAAAAACTGTTTTTT
-	TRBV24-1	TRBJ1-1	-	CATSDDIGGEAFF	TGTGCCACCAGTGATGACATTGGGGGCGAAGCTTTCTTT
TRBD2	TRBV15	TRBJ2-3	-	CATSPAGETDTQYF	TGTGCCACCAGCCCAGCGGGGGAAACAGATACGCAGTATTTT
TRBD1	TRBV15	TRBJ1-1	few	CATSRGGTGVNTEAFF	TGTGCCACCAGCAGAGGGGGGACAGGCGTGAACACTGAAGCTTTCTTT
-	TRBV6-5	TRBJ1-2	-	CASTVSRRGYGYTF	TGTGCCAGCACAGTTTCCCGCCGAGGTTATGGCTACACCTTC
TRBD2	TRBV10-1	TRBJ2-1	-	CASSDRLRGTSGGINEQFF	TGCGCCAGCAGTGACCGACTGCGAGGGACTAGCGGGGGGATAAATGAGCAGTTCTTC
-	TRBV11-2	TRBJ1-2	-	CASSLVGRPGGYTF	TGTGCCAGCAGCTTAGTTGGCCGTCCAGGGGGCTACACCTTC
-	TRBV5-1	TRBJ1-5	-	CASSLEGPRAQHF	TGCGCCAGCAGCTTGGAGGGGCCTAGGGCCCAGCATTTT
-	TRBV6-5	TRBJ1-4	few	CASRGGVTEKLFF	TGTGCCAGCAGGGGAGGGGTAACAGAAAAACTGTTTTTT
TRBD1	TRBV30	TRBJ1-4	-	CAWTTGPSEKLFF	TGTGCCTGGACGACAGGGCCAAGTGAAAAACTGTTTTTT
TRBD2	TRBV9	TRBJ2-3	-	CASSVDRTSGRTDTQYF	TGTGCCAGCAGCGTAGACAGGACTAGCGGGAGGACAGATACGCAGTATTTT
TRBD1	TRBV6-5	TRBJ2-4	few	CASILQGAAIQYF	TGTGCCAGCATCCTTCAGGGGGCCGCCATTCAGTACTTC
-	TRBV27	TRBJ1-1	-	CASSLRGIGAEAFF	TGTGCCAGCAGTTTACGGGGAATTGGCGCTGAAGCTTTCTTT
-	TRBV15	TRBJ2-3	once	CATRSGVGTDTQYF	TGTGCCACCCGATCGGGAGTGGGGACAGATACGCAGTATTTT
-	TRBV6-5	TRBJ1-1	once	CASSRGPSGRAFF	TGTGCCAGCAGCCGCGGCCCGTCTGGAAGGGCTTTCTTT
TRBD1	TRBV5-1	TRBJ1-1	-	CASSLAGGGNTEAFF	TGCGCCAGCAGCTTGGCAGGGGGAGGGAACACTGAAGCTTTCTTT
-	TRBV18	TRBJ2-7	-	CASSGSSYEQYF	TGTGCCAGCTCGGGGAGCTCCTACGAGCAGTACTTC
-	TRBV27	TRBJ2-7	-	CASRGTPSYEQYF	TGTGCCAGCAGGGGGACACCTTCCTACGAGCAGTACTTC
TRBD1	TRBV5-1	TRBJ1-1	-	CASSWVQGGDTEAFF	TGCGCCAGCAGCTGGGTCCAGGGGGGAGACACTGAAGCTTTCTTT